A selection of T cell receptor beta chains follows, all from one sample in a study of T cells in localized non-small cell lung cancer. The table came from immunoSEQ multiplex PCR; TCRdb's copy has only in-frame clones and leaves some out. The table records about 40,000 clones, 75% to 90% of them present only once. The material sequenced was peripheral blood, taken before any cancer treatment. The receptors derive from a woman aged 35 to 70 with stage I lung adenocarcinoma. CDR3s include the opening cysteine and the closing phenylalanine or tryptophan. The order of the fields is D gene, clone size, V gene, J gene, CDR3 DNA, CDR3 protein. A D gene is named only where the DNA matches it firmly. Clone size is shown for a subset of rows, as once, few, many or a class of expanded clone.

>.|.|TRBV27|TRBJ2-1
TGTGCCAGCAGTTTGGGGGGAGTTTCCAGTGAGCAGTTCTTC
CASSLGGVSSEQFF
>TRBD2|.|TRBV7-6|TRBJ2-7
TGTGCCAGCAGCTTAGGGACTAGCGGTAACTACGAGCAGTACTTC
CASSLGTSGNYEQYF
>TRBD2|.|TRBV7-8|TRBJ2-3
TGTGCCAGCAGCTTATGGCTAGCGGGCACAGATACGCAGTATTTT
CASSLWLAGTDTQYF
>.|once|TRBV6-5|TRBJ2-7
TGTGCCAGCAGTTACCACGCAACCTACGAGCAGTACTTC
CASSYHATYEQYF
>.|.|TRBV5-5|TRBJ1-3
TGTGCCAGCAGCTTGACAGGTTTCTCTGGAAACACCATATATTTT
CASSLTGFSGNTIYF
>.|.|TRBV4-1|TRBJ2-5
TGCGCCAGCAGCCGCCTAGGAGAGGGGCAAGAGACCCAGTACTTC
CASSRLGEGQETQYF
>TRBD2|.|TRBV19|TRBJ2-1
TGTGCCAGTAGTATCGCGGGGGTTCGACGGCGGGAGGGCCGGGGCAATGAGCAGTTCTTC
CASSIAGVRRREGRGNEQFF
>TRBD2|.|TRBV28|TRBJ2-5
TGTGCCAGCAGGGGGGGTAGCGGGAGAGGAGAGACCCAGTACTTC
CASRGGSGRGETQYF
>TRBD1|.|TRBV6-1|TRBJ1-2
TGTGCCAGCAGGGACAGGGGAGTTGAGGGCTACACCTTC
CASRDRGVEGYTF
>.|.|TRBV5-1|TRBJ1-4
TGCGCCAGCGGACCGGGACTGACAAATGAAAAACTGTTTTTT
CASGPGLTNEKLFF
>.|.|TRBV30|TRBJ1-5
TGTGCCTGGAGTAAGGGCCCGAATCAGCCCCAGCATTTT
CAWSKGPNQPQHF
>TRBD1|.|TRBV6-1|TRBJ2-5
TGTGCCAGCAGTGTGGGCCCTCGCGGGACAGGCCAAGAGACCCAGTACTTC
CASSVGPRGTGQETQYF
>TRBD1|.|TRBV18|TRBJ2-1
TGTGCCAGCTCACCATACAGGGGGCCAAGCTCCTACAATGAGCAGTTCTTC
CASSPYRGPSSYNEQFF
>TRBD2|.|TRBV7-6|TRBJ2-3
TGTGCCAGCAGCTCTAGCGGATACACTGGTACGCAGTATTTT
CASSSSGYTGTQYF
>.|.|TRBV4-1|TRBJ2-7
TGCGCCAGCAGCCAAGATGGTGCTTTCTACGAGCAGTACTTC
CASSQDGAFYEQYF
>.|.|TRBV6-1|TRBJ2-5
TGTGCCAGCAGGACCGGGACACAAGAGACCCAGTACTTC
CASRTGTQETQYF
>.|few|TRBV2|TRBJ1-5
TGTGCCAGCAGCTATTATAGCAATCAGCCCCAGCATTTT
CASSYYSNQPQHF
>TRBD2|.|TRBV28|TRBJ2-1
TGTGCCAGCAGTCCCTCCGGGACTAGCGTCGGCTCCTACAATGAGCAGTTCTTC
CASSPSGTSVGSYNEQFF
>TRBD1|.|TRBV4-1|TRBJ1-5
TGCGCCAGCAGCCCCCGGACAGGGGGCTATCAGCCCCAGCATTTT
CASSPRTGGYQPQHF
>.|.|TRBV19|TRBJ1-5
TGTGCCAGTAGTATACAGTATGGAGAAAATCAGCCCCAGCATTTT
CASSIQYGENQPQHF
>.|.|TRBV18|TRBJ2-5
TGTGCCAGCTCACCAGGGGCTGGGGAGACCCAGTACTTC
CASSPGAGETQYF
>.|.|TRBV12-1|TRBJ2-7
TGTGCCAGCAGCCCACCTGAGCAGGGACAGTCCTACGAGCAGTACTTC
CASSPPEQGQSYEQYF
>.|.|TRBV30|TRBJ2-1
TGTGCCTGGAGCAGATCGCCCGTAGGAGGTGAGCAGTTCTTC
CAWSRSPVGGEQFF
>.|.|TRBV19|TRBJ1-2
TGTGCCAGTAGTATTCAGGGGTATGGCTACACCTTC
CASSIQGYGYTF
>TRBD2|.|TRBV28|TRBJ2-3
TGTGCCAGCCAACAGACTAGCAGGGATACGCAGTATTTT
CASQQTSRDTQYF
>TRBD2|.|TRBV18|TRBJ2-1
TGTGCCAGCTCACCCTCCAGCGGGAGAATCGGGGAGCAGTTCTTC
CASSPSSGRIGEQFF
>TRBD1|.|TRBV10-2|TRBJ2-5
TGCGCCAGCCGGACGTTTGAGGGGGCACAAGAGACCCAGTACTTC
CASRTFEGAQETQYF
>.|.|TRBV28|TRBJ2-7
TGTGCCAGCAGCCAAGTTACCACAGGGTATACCTACGAGCAGTACTTC
CASSQVTTGYTYEQYF
>.|.|TRBV7-9|TRBJ2-7
TGTGCCAGCAGCTCTTCCTCCTACGAGCAGTACTTC
CASSSSSYEQYF
>TRBD1|once|TRBV27|TRBJ2-2
TGTGCCAGCGCCCCCAGGGGGATGGTGGGGGAGCTGTTTTTT
CASAPRGMVGELFF
>TRBD1|.|TRBV5-6|TRBJ2-7
TGTGCCAGCAGCTTGGGGGGACAGGGTGGGTACGAGCAGTACTTC
CASSLGGQGGYEQYF
>TRBD1|.|TRBV7-9|TRBJ2-7
TGTGCCAGCAGCTTAGTCCCGTACAGGGGGCTTGATGAGCAGTACTTC
CASSLVPYRGLDEQYF
>.|.|TRBV5-1|TRBJ1-5
TGCGCCAGCAGCTTAGGTCCTGGCCGCGGGATGGGCAATCAGCCCCAGCATTTT
CASSLGPGRGMGNQPQHF
>.|few|TRBV29-1|TRBJ2-3
TGCAGCGTTGACGAGGGAAGCACAGATACGCAGTATTTT
CSVDEGSTDTQYF
>.|.|TRBV27|TRBJ2-1
TGTGCCAGCAGTTTAAGGGGGGTTCAATCGACCACCGGGCAGTTCTTC
CASSLRGVQSTTGQFF
>.|.|TRBV5-1|TRBJ1-2
TGCGCCACATCCCGAGGGGCTAACTATGGCTACACCTTC
CATSRGANYGYTF
>.|.|TRBV5-1|TRBJ2-2
TGCGCCAGCAGCTTGTGGGCCACATTAGGGGAGCTGTTTTTT
CASSLWATLGELFF
>.|.|TRBV29-1|TRBJ2-7
TGCAGCGTTGAAGGTTCCGGGGAGAGATCCTACGAGCAGTACTTC
CSVEGSGERSYEQYF
>TRBD1|.|TRBV6-5|TRBJ1-1
TGTGCCAGCAGAAGGACAGGGCGAATGGACACTGAAGCTTTCTTT
CASRRTGRMDTEAFF
>.|.|TRBV19|TRBJ1-5
TGTGCCAGTAGTCCCGCGGCCTACGGAGGCAATCAGCCCCAGCATTTT
CASSPAAYGGNQPQHF
>TRBD1|.|TRBV18|TRBJ1-1
TGTGCCAGCTCACCGACACAGGGGAGGAGAACTGAAGCTTTCTTT
CASSPTQGRRTEAFF
>TRBD2|.|TRBV10-2|TRBJ2-1
TGCGCCAGCAGTAACAGGGCAGGGACTAGTAACAATGAGCAGTTCTTC
CASSNRAGTSNNEQFF
>.|.|TRBV28|TRBJ1-1
TGTGCCAGCAGTTTGATAACTGAAGCTTTCTTT
CASSLITEAFF
>.|.|TRBV27|TRBJ2-7
TGTGCCAGCAGTTTATCGGCCAGGTTAGGTTTCGAGCAGTACTTC
CASSLSARLGFEQYF
>.|.|TRBV5-1|TRBJ2-7
TGCGCCAGCACCCCAGGTGGGGTTCCTTCTTTCTACGAGCAGTACTTC
CASTPGGVPSFYEQYF
>TRBD2|.|TRBV5-1|TRBJ2-4
TGCGCCAGCCGGGAGGGGCCTACCAAAAACATTCAGTACTTC
CASREGPTKNIQYF
>.|.|TRBV2|TRBJ2-2
TGTGCCAGCAGTGAAGTAGGGGGCACCGGGGAGCTGTTTTTT
CASSEVGGTGELFF
>.|.|TRBV10-2|TRBJ2-7
TGCGCCAGCAGTGATCGGGACTGGGGGCACCACGAGCAGTACTTC
CASSDRDWGHHEQYF
>TRBD1|.|TRBV10-3|TRBJ2-1
TGTGCCATCAGTGAGAACTCCAGGGGGCGCGTTCAGGATGAGCAGTTCTTC
CAISENSRGRVQDEQFF
>.|few|TRBV12-5|TRBJ1-5
TGTGCTAGTGGCCTTGGACCAATCAATCAGCCCCAGCATTTT
CASGLGPINQPQHF
>.|.|TRBV2|TRBJ2-7
TGTGCCAGCAGTGTTGTCCTGTCCTACGAGCAGTACTTC
CASSVVLSYEQYF
>.|.|TRBV5-1|TRBJ1-4
TGCGCCAGCAGCTTGGCCTTCAGCTCGAGGCCGGATATAAATGAAAAACTGTTTTTT
CASSLAFSSRPDINEKLFF
>TRBD1|.|TRBV10-3|TRBJ2-7
TGTGCCATCAGAGCCGGGACAGGGGGCTACGAGCAGTACTTC
CAIRAGTGGYEQYF
>.|.|TRBV7-2|TRBJ2-4
TGTGCCAGCAGCTTAGGCAAAACAGGGAACATTCAGTACTTC
CASSLGKTGNIQYF
>TRBD1|.|TRBV5-1|TRBJ2-5
TGCGCCAGCAGACCTACTACGACAGGGGGAGAGACCCAGTACTTC
CASRPTTTGGETQYF
>TRBD1|.|TRBV5-1|TRBJ2-1
TGCGCCAGCACCCCCAGTGCCGGGACAGGAGTCAATGAGCAGTTCTTC
CASTPSAGTGVNEQFF
>TRBD2|.|TRBV4-2|TRBJ2-7
TGTGCCAGCAGCCAAGAGGGCCGACTAGCGGCCGCCTACGAGCAGTACTTC
CASSQEGRLAAAYEQYF
>.|.|TRBV1|TRBJ2-3
TGCACCAGCAGCCAGCGGGACAGTGCCTCGGACCAAGATACGCAGTATTTT
CTSSQRDSASDQDTQYF
>.|.|TRBV18|TRBJ1-1
TGTGCCAGCTCACCACGAGAAAACACTGAAGCTTTCTTT
CASSPRENTEAFF